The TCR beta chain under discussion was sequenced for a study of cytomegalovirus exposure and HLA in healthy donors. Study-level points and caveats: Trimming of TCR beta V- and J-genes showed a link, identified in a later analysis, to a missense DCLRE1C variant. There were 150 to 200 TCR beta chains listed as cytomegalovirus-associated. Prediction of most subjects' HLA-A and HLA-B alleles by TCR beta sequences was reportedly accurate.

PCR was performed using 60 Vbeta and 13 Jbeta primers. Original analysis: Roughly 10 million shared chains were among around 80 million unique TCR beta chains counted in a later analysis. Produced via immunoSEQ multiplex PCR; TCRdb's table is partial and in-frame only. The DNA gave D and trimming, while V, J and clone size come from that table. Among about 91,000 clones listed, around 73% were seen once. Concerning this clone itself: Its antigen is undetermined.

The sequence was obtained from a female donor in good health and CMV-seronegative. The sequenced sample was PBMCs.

The CDR3 protein is CASSLREGAGNEQFF. The CDR3, as DNA: TGTGCCAGCAGCCTAAGAGAGGGCGCGGGGAATGAGCAGTTCTTC. The chain combines TRBV28 with TRBJ2-1, with D maybe TRBD2 (6 bases). The CDR3 has 15 residues. V dropped 6 bases and J dropped 7 bases, with 19 bases sitting between them. CDR1 and CDR2 (germline): MDHEN, SYDVKM.